This passage covers 9 T cell receptor beta chains from one sample sequenced in a study of beta chain features in type 1 diabetes. Of the isolated RNA, all was reverse transcribed, and so the sequenced material was expressed TCRB transcripts. The assay was immunoSEQ multiplex PCR, and TCRdb's table has in-frame clones only and misses some. The table includes about 130,000 clones, about 9.2% detected once. The sequenced sample was central memory CD4+ T cells from blood. The receptor set was obtained from a man aged 18-30 years in good health.

V and J are TRBV5-1 and TRBJ1-6, with D unclear. Per germline, CDR1 SGHRS and CDR2 YFSETQ. Trimming removed 4 bases from V and 7 bases from J, with 15 bases in between. The CDR3 loop spans 15 amino acids. The CDR3 reads CASSAAGAENSPLHF. The CDR3 DNA reads TGCGCCAGCAGCGCGGCCGGCGCGGAAAATTCACCCCTCCACTTT.

The chain couples TRBV29-1 to TRBJ2-1, with 14 positions matching TRBD2. V was pared by 4 bases and J by 7 bases, with 0 bases of the junction left unmatched. Germline loops: CDR1 SQVTM, CDR2 ANQGSEA. CDR3 length equals 13 residues. CDR3 amino acids: CSVGLAGGNEQFF. CDR3 sequence (DNA): TGCAGCGTTGGACTAGCGGGGGGGAATGAGCAGTTCTTC.

This clone was recorded a few times. The chain couples TRBV6-1 to TRBJ1-1; TRBD1 is a possible D gene (5 bases). V lost 3 bases and J 10 bases, leaving 15 bases between the germline ends. CDR1 is MNHNS, CDR2 SASEGT, per germline. The CDR3 sequence is 13 residues long. CDR3 DNA: TGTGCCAGCAGTGACGGGGGAGGGTCCGGAGCTTTCTTT. Encoded protein: CASSDGGGSGAFF.

The gene calls are TRBV5-1 and TRBJ2-3; 10 bases line up with TRBD2. CDR3 size: 17 residues. In germline, CDR1 is SGHRS, CDR2 YFSETQ. Germline trimming cut 4 bases from V and 2 bases from J; bases unmatched to any gene: 10. The CDR3 nucleotides read TGCGCCAGCAGCCCCGGCCCCGGGACTAGCGCCACAGATACGCAGTATTTT. Amino acid sequence: CASSPGPGTSATDTQYF.

This clone was seen only a few times. CDR3 nucleotide sequence: TGTGCCAGCAGCTTAGATAGGGGTTACGAGCAGTACTTC. It specifies CASSLDRGYEQYF. The rearrangement links TRBV11-2 to TRBJ2-7; the D gene is possibly TRBD1 (5 bases). The V gene's germline CDR1 is SGHAT and CDR2 FQNNGV. V lost 0 bases to trimming and J lost 4 bases, with 7 bases between them. CDR3 length: 13 residues.

The CDR3 DNA sequence: TGTGCCAGCGGATCTAGCGGGGGCGTAAGGGCCGGGGAGCTGTTTTTT. Translating gives CASGSSGGVRAGELFF. The rearrangement joins TRBV7-3 to TRBJ2-2; 10 bases fit TRBD2. Germline lookup yields CDR1 SGHTA and CDR2 FQGTGA. The CDR3 loop spans 16 amino acids. V dropped 8 bases and J dropped 6; count of bases not matched to a gene: 12.

The gene calls are TRBV6-5 and TRBJ2-7; TRBD1 agrees at 7 bases. The CDR3 covers 14 residues. J lost 1 base, V lost 2 bases, and 2 bases had no gene match. The germline V gene has CDR1 MNHEY and CDR2 SVGAGI. DNA for the CDR3: TGTGCCAGCAGTTACGGGGGACAGTCCTACGAGCAGTACTTC. Translated: CASSYGGQSYEQYF.

This clone was observed a few times. The rearrangement joins TRBV6-7 to TRBJ2-5; D is possibly TRBD2 (6 bases). TRBV6-7 is classed as an ORF, of uncertain function. Trimming pared 2 bases from V and 11 bases from J, leaving 21 bases between. The CDR3 spans 15 residues. The CDR3: CASSYPRSETGEQYF. CDR3 nucleotides: TGTGCCAGCAGTTACCCCCGGTCGGAGACGGGGGAGCAGTACTTC.

The J gene is TRBJ2-1, the V gene TRBV7-9; TRBD1 aligns across 10 bases. The CDR3 covers 15 residues. V shed 5 bases, J shed 7 bases, and the junction held 8 bases outside the gene matches. Germline V gene sequence: CDR1 SEHNR, CDR2 FQNEAQ (reference sequence). CDR3 in DNA: TGTGCCAGCAGCCCGGCGGGACAGGGGTTGAATGAGCAGTTCTTC. Its translation: CASSPAGQGLNEQFF.